This T cell receptor (beta chain) was profiled in a study of cytomegalovirus exposure and HLA in healthy donors. Broader study findings: Researchers reported in a later analysis that common viral pathogens appeared linked to several top clusters. Immune exposure data for these donors was limited to CMV serostatus.

Trimming removed 1 base from V and 5 bases from J, with 10 bases in between. This CDR3 is built from 14 residues. Germline V gene sequence: CDR1 SGHVS, CDR2 FQNEAQ. PCR employed 60 Vbeta and 13 Jbeta primers. Sequencing used immunoSEQ multiplex PCR; TCRdb keeps in-frame clones, though not all of them. Of 200,000 to 250,000 clones in the sample, 70% to 85% are singletons; the top ten hold 3.8%. This clone has only one observation. Its antigen is currently unknown. Sequenced sample: PBMCs. The chain combines TRBV7-8 with TRBJ2-3; perhaps TRBD2 as D (5 bases). This sequence was found in a male donor in good health and CMV-seronegative. Here the CDR3 DNA reads TGTGCCAGCAGCTTAGGACCTGCGGGAGATACGCAGTATTTT. As protein: CASSLGPAGDTQYF.